The 30 T cell receptor beta chains below were found in one sample sequenced in a study of T-cell memory formation after mild COVID-19. TCRdb itself ran the 5' RACE reads through MiXCR, one entry per CDR3 protein. Of 350,000 to 500,000 distinct CDR3 sequences detected, about 20% appear once; the ten largest clones hold 7.5% to 10%. Sample: PBMCs or a T cell subset sorted from them (not recorded which). The receptors shown here come from an adult woman who had mild COVID-19 (a few samples of this study predate the infection). Cell type and time point are not known.

This sequence joins TRBV11-2 and TRBJ1-2; D might be TRBD1 (6 bases). The length of the CDR3 is 14 residues. The V end was cut by 5 bases, the J end by 4 bases, with 14 bases between. Looked up from germline, CDR1 is SGHAT and CDR2 is FQNNGV. As DNA, the CDR3 is TGTGCCAGCAGCCCGGCAGGGGTGGGCTATGGCTACACCTTC. This codes for CASSPAGVGYGYTF.

This clonotype was seen a few times. The rearrangement uses TRBV12-3 or TRBV12-4 and TRBJ1-2, with TRBD1 as a possible D gene (5 bases). The V and J ends lost 3 bases and 5 bases respectively, with 7 bases between them. The CDR3 consists of 12 residues. Here the CDR3 DNA reads TGTGCCAGCAGTTTGGGACCTTATGGCTACACCTTC. It encodes CASSLGPYGYTF.

The chain recombines TRBV20-1 with TRBJ2-2; 9 positions match TRBD2. The CDR3 contains 16 residues. Germline V gene lookup returns CDR1 DFQATT and CDR2 SNEGSKA (reference sequence). V shed 0 bases, J shed 3 bases, and the junction held 5 bases outside the gene matches. The CDR3 DNA follows: TGCAGTGCTAGAGAGCGGGGGGGCTGGGACACCGGGGAGCTGTTTTTT. It is translated as CSARERGGWDTGELFF.

The gene calls are TRBV5-5 and TRBJ1-5, with D unresolved. CDR1 is SGHKS and CDR2 is YYEKEE in the germline V gene (reference sequence). CDR3 length: 14 residues. V was pared by 4 bases and J by 4 bases, with 12 bases between. CDR3 in amino acids: CASSPYPRNQPQHF. DNA of the CDR3: TGTGCCAGCAGCCCATACCCTAGAAATCAGCCCCAGCATTTT.

This clonotype was observed a few times. The chain couples TRBV4-1 to TRBJ1-1; TRBD1 matches at 8 bases. CDR3 size: 15 residues. Per the germline V gene, CDR1 is MGHRA and CDR2 is YSYEKL. Germline trimming cut 1 base from V and 1 base from J; bases unmatched to any gene: 2. Here the CDR3 reads CASSQGQGPNTEAFF. The CDR3, as DNA: TGCGCCAGCAGCCAAGGACAGGGGCCGAACACTGAAGCTTTCTTT.

This clonotype was observed at least ten times. V usage is TRBV18 and J usage is TRBJ2-5; D call uncertain. The germline V and J ends were trimmed by 0 bases and 4 bases, with 3 bases remaining between them. The CDR3 is 12 amino acids. Per germline, CDR1 KGHSH and CDR2 LQKENI. The CDR3 reads CASSPPGETQYF. CDR3 DNA: TGTGCCAGCTCACCACCTGGAGAGACCCAGTACTTC.

This rearrangement joins TRBV30 to TRBJ2-1, with TRBD1 identical over 8 bases. The CDR3 is 12 residues long. The junction had 7 bases not matched to a gene; V was cut back by 3 bases and J by 12 bases. The germline V gene encodes CDR1 GTSNPN and CDR2 SVGIG (reference sequence). The CDR3 DNA is TGTGCCTGGAGACAGGGGGAGCCCGGGCAGTTCTTC. It translates to CAWRQGEPGQFF.

At least ten counts were recorded for this clonotype. V is TRBV19 and J is TRBJ2-2; D possibly corresponds to TRBD2 (7 bases). From germline, CDR1 is LNHDA and CDR2 SQIVND (reference sequence). This CDR3 region has 14 residues. V was cut by 3 bases and J by 7 bases, with 12 bases left in between. The CDR3 DNA follows: TGTGCCAGTAGTATGGGGGGGCAACTCGGGGAGCTGTTTTTT. This translates into CASSMGGQLGELFF.

In this sample, this clonotype turned up a few times. The chain links TRBV12-3 or TRBV12-4 to TRBJ1-2; the match to TRBD1 covers 8 bases. V was clipped by 6 bases and J by 0 bases; unmatched bases: 12. The CDR3 runs 17 residues. Here the CDR3 DNA reads TGTGCCAGCAGATCTTCCGGGACAGGTCGTTCTAACTATGGCTACACCTTC. As protein: CASRSSGTGRSNYGYTF.

Only a few counts were recorded for this clonotype. This rearrangement joins TRBV20-1 to TRBJ2-7; D gene unclear. Between the trimmed V and J ends, which lost 3 bases and 5 bases, there was a span of 20 bases. The germline V gene encodes CDR1 DFQATT and CDR2 SNEGSKA (reference sequence). This CDR3 is built from 15 residues. CDR3 protein: CSASLFKVVLDEQYF. In nucleotides, the CDR3 is TGCAGTGCTAGTCTCTTTAAGGTCGTGTTGGACGAGCAGTACTTC.

In its sample, this clonotype was seen a few times. In DNA form, the CDR3 reads TGTGCCATCAGTGGGACTAGCGGGATCAATGAGCAGTTCTTC. The encoded protein is CAISGTSGINEQFF. The gene calls are TRBV10-3 and TRBJ2-1, with 12 bases that match TRBD2. V was clipped by 4 bases and J by 6 bases; unmatched bases: 1. The germline gives CDR1 ENHRY, CDR2 SYGVKD. This CDR3 is built from 14 residues.

The rearrangement uses TRBV5-5 and TRBJ2-2; no reliable D call. There are 14 residues in the CDR3. Trimming took off 5 bases at V and 1 base at J, with 9 bases between the two ends. Germline values: CDR1 SGHKS, CDR2 YYEKEE (reference sequence). The CDR3 DNA follows: TGTGCCAGCAGTCGGAACGGGAACACCGGGGAGCTGTTTTTT. This sequence encodes CASSRNGNTGELFF.

The rearrangement links TRBV12-5 to TRBJ1-2; 9 nucleotides agree with TRBD1. V shed 4 bases and J 7 bases; nucleotides not matched to a gene: 10. CDR3 length equals 15 residues. CDR1 and CDR2 from the germline V gene are LGHNT and FRNRAP. CDR3 loop: CASGSDTGGVSGYTF. CDR3 DNA sequence: TGTGCTAGTGGTTCCGATACAGGGGGCGTTTCTGGCTACACCTTC. The full variable domain, its missing parts supplied by reference TRBV12-5 and TRBJ1-2, is DARVTQTPRHKVTEMGQEVTMRCQPILGHNTVFWYRQTMMQGLELLAYFRNRAPLDDSGMPKDRFSAEMPDATLATLKIQPSEPRDSAVYFCASGSDTGGVSGYTFGSGTRLTVV.

This clonotype turned up a few times. The chain combines TRBV4-3 with TRBJ2-7, with D uncertain. This CDR3 region has 15 residues. Per germline, CDR1 LGHNA and CDR2 YSLEER. V lost 0 bases, J lost 9 bases, and 18 bases lay in between. CDR3 region: CASSQESQGPRWQYF. For the CDR3, the DNA is TGCGCCAGCAGCCAAGAGTCTCAAGGGCCTAGATGGCAGTACTTC.

The chain joins TRBV6-5 to TRBJ2-1, with 9 bases that match TRBD1. Germline CDR1 is MNHEY and CDR2 is SVGAGI. This CDR3 has 16 amino acids. The V and J ends lost 6 bases and 10 bases, in that order; junction bases with no gene match: 16. The CDR3 DNA sequence: TGTGCCAGCAGCCTGGGAGGGGACAGGGTCCTGAAGGAGCAGTTCTTC. It codes for CASSLGGDRVLKEQFF.

The chain uses TRBV29-1 and TRBJ2-1; D tentatively fits TRBD1 or TRBD2 (5 bases each). V lost 8 bases and J 8 bases, leaving 22 bases between the germline ends. The CDR3 runs to 14 residues. In germline, CDR1 is SQVTM, CDR2 ANQGSEA. CDR3 sequence (DNA): TGCAGCTTCCCGCTCCTCGGGACGGTCCATGAGCAGTTCTTC. Its translation: CSFPLLGTVHEQFF.

This clonotype has only a few counts. The chain joins TRBV4-1 to TRBJ1-1, with 7 bases that match TRBD1. Trimming removed 3 bases from V and 0 bases from J; junction bases left unmatched: 4. CDR3 length: 15 amino acids. Germline-derived CDR1 and CDR2 are MGHRA and YSYEKL. The CDR3 bases are TGCGCCAGCAGCCACGGACAGGCATTGAACACTGAAGCTTTCTTT. Translated: CASSHGQALNTEAFF.

V is TRBV7-9 and J is TRBJ1-4, with TRBD1 matching 7 bases. The CDR3 consists of 16 residues. Germline values: CDR1 SEHNR, CDR2 FQNEAQ (reference sequence). J was trimmed by 7 bases and V by 1 base; bases with no gene match: 9. Here the CDR3 DNA reads TGTGCCAGCAGCTTAGGAGGGACAGACGTCGCTGAAAAACTGTTTTTT. Translating gives CASSLGGTDVAEKLFF.

The J gene is TRBJ1-5, the V gene TRBV3-1; no definite D call. The germline V and J ends were trimmed by 4 bases and 1 base, with 8 bases remaining between them. Germline V lookup: CDR1 LGHDT, CDR2 YNNKEL (reference sequence). The CDR3 runs 14 residues. DNA of the CDR3: TGTGCCAGCAGCCCCCCCAGCAGCAATCAGCCCCAGCATTTT. The encoded protein is CASSPPSSNQPQHF.

A few counts support this clonotype. DNA of the CDR3: TGTGCCAGCAGTTATGAAAGCTACGAGCAGTACTTC. Protein: CASSYESYEQYF. The chain carries TRBV6-2 or TRBV6-3 and TRBJ2-7; D unresolved. Germline V gives CDR1 MNHEY, CDR2 SVGEGT. The CDR3 length is 12 residues. The V end was cut by 3 bases, the J end by 3 bases, with 6 bases between.

The table lists this clonotype with a few counts. The chain carries TRBV7-8 and TRBJ2-7, with TRBD2 matching over 14 bases. CDR3 length equals 17 residues. Germline CDR1 SGHVS, CDR2 FQNEAQ. Unmatched junction bases numbered 7, after V lost 5 bases and J lost 1 base. The CDR3 is CASSPGTSGGLSYEQYF. The DNA for the CDR3 is TGTGCCAGCAGCCCGGGGACTAGCGGGGGACTATCCTACGAGCAGTACTTC. Drawing the rest from reference TRBV7-8 and TRBJ2-7, the complete variable domain is GAGVSQSPRYKVAKRGQDVALRCDPISGHVSLFWYQQALGQGPEFLTYFQNEAQLDKSGLPSDRFFAERPEGSVSTLKIQRTQQEDSAVYLCASSPGTSGGLSYEQYFGPGTRLTVT.

This chain uses TRBV5-8 with TRBJ2-1, with D possibly matching TRBD2 (5 bases). The CDR3 extends over 15 amino acids. Germline-derived CDR1 and CDR2 are SGHTS and YDEGEE. V was clipped by 2 bases and J by 8 bases, with 17 bases between them. The DNA for the CDR3 is TGTGCCAGCAGCTTCAGGATTTCGCGGGTGGATGAGCAGTTCTTC. Amino acid sequence: CASSFRISRVDEQFF.

The chain is built from TRBV6-5 and TRBJ2-1; TRBD1 matches 9 bases. CDR3 size: 21 residues. The V gene's germline CDR1 is MNHEY and CDR2 SVGAGI. V was pared by 7 bases and J by 0 bases, with 22 bases of the junction left unmatched. CDR3 sequence: CASTSPPHRGRKGSSYNEQFF. In DNA form, the CDR3 reads TGTGCCAGCACCTCACCCCCTCACAGGGGGCGGAAGGGGAGCTCCTACAATGAGCAGTTCTTC.

This clonotype was counted between two and nine times. The chain is built from TRBV27 and TRBJ1-6; 7 bases are shared with TRBD1. This CDR3 comprises 21 residues. Looked up from germline, CDR1 is MNHEY and CDR2 is SMNVEV (reference sequence). The J segment lost 6 bases and the V segment lost 6 bases, leaving 26 bases of the junction unmatched. The CDR3 loop is CASRDKPARTGPMASNSPLHF. CDR3 sequence (DNA): TGTGCCAGCAGAGACAAGCCCGCTAGGACAGGACCAATGGCTTCTAATTCACCCCTCCACTTT.

In its sample, this clonotype was seen a few times. This rearrangement joins TRBV7-2 to TRBJ2-5, with 7 bases that match TRBD1. The germline gives CDR1 SGHTA, CDR2 FQGNSA. With 5 bases clipped from V and 2 bases from J, the junction kept 8 bases outside the gene matches. There are 15 residues in the CDR3. The CDR3, as DNA: TGTGCCAGCAGCACAGGGACAGTTAAACAAGAGACCCAGTACTTC. It is translated as CASSTGTVKQETQYF.

This clonotype turned up a few times. The chain joins TRBV29-1 to TRBJ2-7, with D unclear. The CDR3 spans 15 residues. V lost 3 bases and J 0 bases, leaving 15 bases between the germline ends. Per the germline V gene, CDR1 is SQVTM and CDR2 is ANQGSEA. This CDR3 reads CSVEGYHSDSYEQYF. The CDR3 DNA sequence: TGCAGCGTTGAGGGCTACCACTCGGACTCCTACGAGCAGTACTTC.

J is TRBJ1-1 and V is TRBV27, with D possibly matching TRBD1 (5 bases). The V end was cut by 5 bases, the J end by 6 bases, with 13 bases between. The CDR3 runs 13 residues. Germline-derived CDR1 and CDR2 are MNHEY and SMNVEV (reference sequence). The CDR3 reads CASSPGGSAEAFF. DNA for the CDR3: TGTGCCAGCAGTCCCGGGGGGTCAGCTGAAGCTTTCTTT.

CDR3 protein: CASSLSRSADTQYF. DNA for the CDR3: TGTGCCAGCAGCTTGAGCCGGAGTGCAGATACGCAGTATTTT. The rearrangement links TRBV11-3 to TRBJ2-3; D is ambiguous. There are 14 residues in the CDR3. V was trimmed by 3 bases and J by 4 bases, leaving 11 bases between them. Per the germline V gene, CDR1 is SGHNT and CDR2 is YENEEA.

V and J are TRBV7-3 and TRBJ1-1; D is possibly TRBD1 (5 bases). Germline V gives CDR1 SGHTA, CDR2 FQGTGA. The CDR3 totals 15 residues. Trimming took off 0 bases at V and 8 bases at J, with 16 bases between the two ends. CDR3 bases: TGTGCCAGCAGCTTAACGAGGGTTGAGGGGAAGGAAGCTTTCTTT. Encoded protein: CASSLTRVEGKEAFF.

This clonotype was detected only a few times. The chain uses TRBV4-2 and TRBJ2-3, with 7 nucleotides matching TRBD2. Germline-derived CDR1 and CDR2 are LGHNA and YNFKEQ. This CDR3 is built from 16 residues. The ends lost 0 bases at V and 0 bases at J; junction bases unmatched: 3. CDR3 protein: CASSQDPSGSTDTQYF. CDR3 coding DNA: TGTGCCAGCAGCCAAGATCCTAGCGGTAGCACAGATACGCAGTATTTT.